Listed here are 17 T cell receptor beta chains from one sample, sequenced in a study of OX40 agonist ivuxolimab in advanced cancers. The protocol was immunoSEQ multiplex PCR, while the TCRdb copy is restricted to in-frame clones and leaves out a portion. The repertoire has 70,000 to 85,000 clones, more than 70% of them found once; the top ten carry approximately 2.1%. This material consisted of CD4+ or CD8+ T cells sorted from blood, taken in a trial of the OX40 agonist ivuxolimab. These receptors originate from an adult with an advanced solid tumor such as melanoma, head and neck, liver or kidney cancer.

The chain has TRBV4-1 and TRBJ2-1, with 11 bases matching TRBD2. The germline V gene encodes CDR1 MGHRA and CDR2 YSYEKL. CDR3 length: 19 amino acids. V shed 0 bases and J 2 bases; nucleotides not matched to a gene: 9. The CDR3 sequence is CASSQDVGASGGPYNEQFF. The CDR3 DNA reads TGCGCCAGCAGCCAAGATGTTGGGGCTAGCGGGGGGCCCTACAATGAGCAGTTCTTC.

The chain combines TRBV7-3 with TRBJ2-2, with a weak D call TRBD2 (6 bases). The CDR3 length is 16 residues. Germline CDR1 and CDR2: SGHTA and FQGTGA. V was clipped by 5 bases and J by 5 bases, with 18 bases between them. CDR3 coding DNA: TGTGCCAGCAGCCCCCTCGTCGGGAGCAGAACCGGGGAGCTGTTTTTT. Encoded protein: CASSPLVGSRTGELFF.

The V and J genes are TRBV5-1 and TRBJ2-2; TRBD2 might be the D (6 bases). The CDR3 extends over 14 amino acids. With 4 bases removed from V and 4 bases from J, the gap between germline ends came to 11 bases. Germline V gene sequence: CDR1 SGHRS, CDR2 YFSETQ. DNA of the CDR3: TGCGCCAGCAGCATCCGGGAGACCACCGGGGAGCTGTTTTTT. Protein product: CASSIRETTGELFF.

This clone was detected only a few times. The rearrangement joins TRBV7-2 to TRBJ2-3; TRBD1 might be the D (6 bases). The germline gives CDR1 SGHTA, CDR2 FQGNSA. V was cut by 5 bases and J by 7 bases, with 10 bases left in between. This CDR3 is 12 amino acids long. CDR3 loop: CASSLQGNTQYF. The CDR3 nucleotides are TGTGCCAGCAGCCTGCAGGGGAATACGCAGTATTTT.

The chain carries TRBV18 and TRBJ2-1, with D perhaps TRBD2 (6 bases). CDR3 length equals 13 residues. The V gene's germline CDR1 is KGHSH and CDR2 LQKENI. Trimming removed 4 bases at V and 5 bases at J, with 9 bases between. The CDR3 coding sequence is TGTGCCAGCTCACGGGGACTCAACAATGAGCAGTTCTTC. This codes for CASSRGLNNEQFF.

The V and J genes are TRBV6-5 and TRBJ1-6; 9 bases line up with TRBD1. CDR1 and CDR2 (germline): MNHEY, SVGAGI. This CDR3 is 15 amino acids long. The V and J ends lost 0 bases and 8 bases, in that order; junction bases with no gene match: 2. CDR3 sequence: CASSYSRTGDSPLHF. CDR3 bases: TGTGCCAGCAGTTACTCGAGGACAGGGGATTCACCCCTCCACTTT.

The chain recombines TRBV7-9 with TRBJ1-6; 8 nucleotides match TRBD1. Trimming took 2 bases from V and 5 from J; bases not matched to a gene: 5. Germline CDR1 reads SEHNR; CDR2 reads FQNEAQ (reference sequence). The CDR3 has 16 amino acids. CDR3 coding DNA: TGTGCCAGCAGCTTATCAGGGGGCGCCCATAATTCACCCCTCCACTTT. Translation gives CASSLSGGAHNSPLHF.

The chain employs TRBV7-9 and TRBJ2-6, with 7 bases matching TRBD2. Germline V CDR1 and CDR2: SEHNR, FQNEAQ (reference sequence). This CDR3 region has 15 residues. V was clipped by 6 bases and J by 2 bases; unmatched bases: 4. The CDR3 DNA follows: TGTGCCAGCAGGGGGAGGGTGGCTGGGGCCAACGTCCTGACTTTC. This codes for CASRGRVAGANVLTF.

The V and J genes are TRBV6-6 and TRBJ1-2, with D maybe TRBD1 (5 bases). The ends were cut back, 2 bases at V and 3 bases at J, with 10 bases in the middle. The CDR3 is made up of 14 amino acids. CDR1 and CDR2 (germline): MNHNY, SVGAGI (reference sequence). In DNA, the CDR3 is TGTGCCAGCAGTTACCGCCAGGGAGACTATGGCTACACCTTC. Translating it yields CASSYRQGDYGYTF.

As regards this clone: One end of the junction does not line up with germline, which may come from a read error. This chain connects TRBV7-3 to TRBJ2-3; D call uncertain. This CDR3 spans 11 amino acids. Germline values: CDR1 SGHTA, CDR2 FQGTGA. The CDR3 nucleotides read TGTGCCAGCAGCCTAACAGATACGCAGTATTTT. It translates to CASSLTDTQYF.

The gene calls are TRBV18 and TRBJ1-4; D unclear. Looked up from germline, CDR1 is KGHSH and CDR2 is LQKENI. V was cut by 2 bases and J by 8 bases, with 15 bases left in between. The CDR3 is 15 residues long. The CDR3 reads CASSPTIGQFEKLFF. The DNA of the CDR3 is TGTGCCAGCTCACCAACTATAGGGCAATTCGAAAAACTGTTTTTT.

This chain connects TRBV18 to TRBJ2-1, with TRBD1 matching over 7 bases. Per germline, CDR1 KGHSH and CDR2 LQKENI. With 5 bases clipped from V and 5 bases from J, the junction kept 12 bases outside the gene matches. The CDR3 runs to 16 residues. CDR3 bases: TGTGCCAGCTCAGGACAGGCTCTTAAGTCAAACAATGAGCAGTTCTTC. This gives the protein CASSGQALKSNNEQFF.

The count of this clone is one. The chain combines TRBV10-3 with TRBJ2-7; possible D gene TRBD1, 8 bases. Trimming took 10 bases from V and 5 from J, leaving 21 bases between them. The CDR3 has 14 amino acids. The germline gives CDR1 ENHRY, CDR2 SYGVKD. The CDR3 loop reads CATRGDDRGNEQYF. DNA of the CDR3: TGTGCCACCCGGGGGGACGACAGGGGTAACGAGCAGTACTTC.

The chain recombines TRBV5-1 with TRBJ2-5; no clear D gene. CDR1 is SGHRS, CDR2 YFSETQ, per germline. Trimming left V 4 bases short and J 1 base short, with 8 bases between. This CDR3 is built from 13 residues. This CDR3 is CASSLFPQETQYF. CDR3 nucleotide sequence: TGCGCCAGCAGCCTCTTTCCCCAAGAGACCCAGTACTTC.

V usage is TRBV18 and J usage is TRBJ2-2; 9 bases agree with TRBD1. With 8 bases clipped from V and 0 bases from J, the junction kept 4 bases outside the gene matches. Germline CDR1 reads KGHSH; CDR2 reads LQKENI. CDR3 length: 15 residues. In DNA form, the CDR3 reads TGTGCCAGCACGGGACAGGGCTCGAACACCGGGGAGCTGTTTTTT. It codes for CASTGQGSNTGELFF.

This sequence joins TRBV30 and TRBJ2-1; D is unclear. The CDR3 runs to 12 residues. Trimming shortened V by 2 bases and J by 16 bases, and 18 bases separated the two germline ends. Looked up from germline, CDR1 is GTSNPN and CDR2 is SVGIG (reference sequence). The CDR3 here is CAWSHPPASLFF. The CDR3 nucleotides read TGTGCCTGGAGTCACCCCCCAGCCTCTCTTTTCTTC.

The chain links TRBV19 to TRBJ2-1, with D unresolved. Per germline, CDR1 LNHDA and CDR2 SQIVND (reference sequence). The V gene lost 0 bases and the J gene lost 11 bases, with 14 bases spanning the gap. The CDR3 has 14 residues. DNA for the CDR3: TGTGCCAGTAGTATAGATCGTACACCTGGTAAGCAGTTCTTC. It yields the protein CASSIDRTPGKQFF.